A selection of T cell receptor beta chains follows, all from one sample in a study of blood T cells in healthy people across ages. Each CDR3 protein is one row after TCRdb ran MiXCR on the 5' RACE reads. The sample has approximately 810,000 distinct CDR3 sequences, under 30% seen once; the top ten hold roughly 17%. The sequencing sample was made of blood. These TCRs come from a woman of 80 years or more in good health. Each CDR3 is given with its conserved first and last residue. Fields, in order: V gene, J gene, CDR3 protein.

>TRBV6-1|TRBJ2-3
CASSVRLAGDRRTQYF
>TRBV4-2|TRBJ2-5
CASSLYSYRGGSGAQETQYF
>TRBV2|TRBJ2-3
CASTNGLAATTDTQYF
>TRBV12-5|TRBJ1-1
CASALTSLGTEAFF
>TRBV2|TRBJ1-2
CASGGALYGCTF
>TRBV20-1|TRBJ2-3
CSARGLVGWDTQYF
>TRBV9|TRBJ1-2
CAGSVGESYGYTF
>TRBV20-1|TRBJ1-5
CSARDQIYQPQHF
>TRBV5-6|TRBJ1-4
CASSLAGAGVNEKLFF
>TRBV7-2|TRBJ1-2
CASSLTGQFVYGYTF
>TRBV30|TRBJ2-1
CAWSVRGGGVLYNEQFF
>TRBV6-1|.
CASSERGMRHEQYF